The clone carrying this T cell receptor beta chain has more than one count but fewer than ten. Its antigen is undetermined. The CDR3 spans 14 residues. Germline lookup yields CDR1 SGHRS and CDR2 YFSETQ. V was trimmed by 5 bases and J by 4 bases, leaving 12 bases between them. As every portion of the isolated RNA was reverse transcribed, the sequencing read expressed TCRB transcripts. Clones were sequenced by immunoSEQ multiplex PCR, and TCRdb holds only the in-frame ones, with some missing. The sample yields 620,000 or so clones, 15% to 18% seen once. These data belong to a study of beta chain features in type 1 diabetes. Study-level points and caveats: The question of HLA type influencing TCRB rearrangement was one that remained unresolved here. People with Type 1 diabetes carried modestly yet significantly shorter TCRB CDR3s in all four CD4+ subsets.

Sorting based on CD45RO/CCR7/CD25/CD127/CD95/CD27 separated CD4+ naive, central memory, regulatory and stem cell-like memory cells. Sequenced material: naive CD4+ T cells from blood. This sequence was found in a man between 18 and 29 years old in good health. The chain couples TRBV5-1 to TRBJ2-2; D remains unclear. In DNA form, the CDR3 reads TGCGCCAGCAGTCCGGCAGGACCCACCGGGGAGCTGTTTTTT. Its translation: CASSPAGPTGELFF.